The 26 T cell receptor beta chains in this list originate from one sample, sequenced in a study of Graves' ophthalmopathy and Graves' hyperthyroidism. Investigators amplified TCR beta CDR3 regions from RNA transcripts. An initial RT-PCR round employing HTBI primers preceded a second-round multiplex PCR. TCRdb passed the multiplex PCR reads through MiXCR, listing each CDR3 protein once. The table includes under 350,000 distinct CDR3 sequences, roughly 17% detected once. The sample taken for sequencing was peripheral blood. Receptors originate from an adult man with Graves' ophthalmopathy.

The chain couples TRBV20-1 to TRBJ1-1; D gene unclear. From germline, CDR1 is DFQATT and CDR2 SNEGSKA (reference sequence). V shed 0 bases and J shed 0 bases, with 11 bases lying between them. The CDR3 spans 15 residues. CDR3 in DNA: TGCAGTGCTAGAGATATGGGCAGAATGAACACTGAAGCTTTCTTT. Its protein product is CSARDMGRMNTEAFF.

This clonotype was counted many times. The chain is built from TRBV20-1 and TRBJ2-2, with D maybe TRBD1 (6 bases). Per the germline V gene, CDR1 is DFQATT and CDR2 is SNEGSKA (reference sequence). The CDR3 covers 15 residues. V lost 2 bases and J 6 bases, leaving 16 bases between the germline ends. CDR3 region: CSARQIAAGAGELFF. The CDR3 nucleotides read TGCAGTGCTAGACAAATCGCCGCAGGGGCCGGGGAGCTGTTTTTT.

A remark on this clonotype: One end of the junction is discordant with germline, which a read error may explain. The DNA of the CDR3 is TGTGCCAGCACTGAAGGGGAGAGCTCCTACGAGCAGTACTTC. This encodes CASTEGESSYEQYF. This chain joins TRBV6-1 and TRBJ2-7, with D perhaps given as TRBD1 or TRBD2 (5 bases each). This CDR3 has 14 amino acids. In germline, CDR1 is MNHNS, CDR2 SASEGT.

This clonotype was detected many times. This rearrangement joins TRBV6-1 to TRBJ2-7, with 8 bases fitting TRBD2. CDR1 is MNHNS, CDR2 SASEGT, per germline. The CDR3 is 14 residues long. The V and J ends lost 8 bases and 4 bases, in that order; junction bases with no gene match: 10. The DNA for the CDR3 is TGTGCCAGCCAAGCGGGAGTATATAAGTACGAGCAGTACTTC. Amino acids: CASQAGVYKYEQYF.

This clonotype was detected ten times or more. The chain employs TRBV7-2 and TRBJ1-6; possibly TRBD1 for D (6 bases). The CDR3 contains 16 residues. Germline V CDR1 and CDR2: SGHTA, FQGNSA. Trimming stripped 4 bases from V and 9 bases from J, with 19 bases between. In nucleotides, the CDR3 is TGTGCCAGCAGCTCCCGGACAGTCCACACGGGTTCACCCCTCCACTTT. It codes for CASSSRTVHTGSPLHF.

This clonotype occurred many times. The chain uses TRBV15 and TRBJ1-5; 9 bases match TRBD1. Per germline, CDR1 LNHNV and CDR2 YYDKDF (reference sequence). V dropped 4 bases and J dropped 6; count of bases not matched to a gene: 1. This CDR3 contains 13 residues. CDR3 bases: TGTGCCACCAGCATGACAGGGGGTCAGCCCCAGCATTTT. Translation gives CATSMTGGQPQHF.

This rearrangement joins TRBV28 to TRBJ2-7; no definite D call. Germline V gene lookup returns CDR1 MDHEN and CDR2 SYDVKM. The CDR3 runs 12 residues. The V gene lost 2 bases and the J gene lost 7 bases, with 9 bases spanning the gap. The CDR3 DNA sequence: TGTGCCAGCAGTTTAATGTTCTGGGAGCAGTACTTC. Translation gives CASSLMFWEQYF.

Ten or more counts support this clonotype. This chain connects TRBV6-1 to TRBJ1-2; D remains unclear. There are 11 residues in the CDR3. V was pared by 3 bases and J by 8 bases, with 7 bases between. Germline-derived CDR1 and CDR2 are MNHNS and SASEGT. The CDR3 DNA reads TGTGCCAGCAGTGATCGGGCGGGCTACACCTTC. Encoded protein: CASSDRAGYTF.

At least ten counts were recorded for this clonotype. The CDR3 DNA reads as TGTGCCAGCAGCTTAGCCCTGAGGGATGGCTACACCTTC. Its protein product is CASSLALRDGYTF. This chain connects TRBV11-2 to TRBJ1-2; D unresolved. V lost 1 base to trimming and J lost 6 bases, with 9 bases between them. The CDR3 spans 13 residues. In germline, CDR1 is SGHAT, CDR2 FQNNGV.

The sample holds a few counts of this clonotype. The CDR3 nucleotides read TGTGCCAGCTTACCCCCCCAGGGGGCTGGCGAGCAGTACTTC. It specifies CASLPPQGAGEQYF. The chain recombines TRBV6-1 with TRBJ2-7, with 8 bases lining up with TRBD1. The CDR3 runs to 14 residues. Germline V gene data show CDR1 as MNHNS and CDR2 as SASEGT. J gave up 6 bases and V 8 bases, and 12 bases lay outside the gene matches.

Many counts were recorded for this clonotype. The gene calls are TRBV19 and TRBJ1-1, with a weak D call TRBD1 (5 bases). Germline V gene lookup returns CDR1 LNHDA and CDR2 SQIVND (reference sequence). The V gene lost 5 bases and the J gene lost 6 bases, with 13 bases spanning the gap. This CDR3 spans 13 amino acids. The chain's CDR3 is CASSPRQRAEAFF. CDR3 DNA: TGTGCCAGTAGTCCACGACAGAGGGCTGAAGCTTTCTTT.

This clonotype appeared many times. This rearrangement joins TRBV15 to TRBJ1-5, with D uncertain. CDR1 and CDR2 from the germline V gene are LNHNV and YYDKDF (reference sequence). CDR3 size: 19 residues. Trimming took off 1 base at V and 0 bases at J, with 19 bases between the two ends. The DNA of the CDR3 is TGTGCCACCAGCAGAGTTCTCTTTGGATCGGAAAATAGCAATCAGCCCCAGCATTTT. Its translation: CATSRVLFGSENSNQPQHF.

Ten or more counts support this clonotype. The gene calls are TRBV20-1 and TRBJ2-7, with no clear D. CDR3 size: 14 residues. Germline lookup yields CDR1 DFQATT and CDR2 SNEGSKA (reference sequence). V was cut by 5 bases and J by 0 bases, with 14 bases left in between. CDR3 DNA sequence: TGCAGTGCTCCCCCGAGACTGAACTCCTACGAGCAGTACTTC. Protein: CSAPPRLNSYEQYF.

At least ten counts were recorded for this clonotype. CDR3 loop: CASSSLSGDGYGYTF. The CDR3 DNA reads as TGTGCCAGCAGTTCCCTGTCTGGGGACGGCTATGGCTACACCTTC. V is TRBV28 and J is TRBJ1-2, with D possibly being TRBD1 (5 bases). Trimming cost V 4 bases and J 4 bases, with 16 bases left between them. There are 15 residues in the CDR3. Germline V gene sequence: CDR1 MDHEN, CDR2 SYDVKM.

The chain recombines TRBV12-3 or TRBV12-4 with TRBJ1-2; D is possibly TRBD1 (5 bases). The CDR3 is made up of 15 amino acids. Trimming shortened V by 3 bases and J by 8 bases, and 19 bases separated the two germline ends. CDR3 DNA: TGTGCCAGCAGTTTGTCTAACAGGTTAGGAAGAGGCTACACCTTC. Its protein product is CASSLSNRLGRGYTF.

Many counts were recorded for this clonotype. The chain recombines TRBV6-1 with TRBJ1-5, with D perhaps matching TRBD1 (5 bases). There are 15 residues in the CDR3. V lost 5 bases, J lost 6 bases, and 17 bases lay in between. The germline V gene has CDR1 MNHNS and CDR2 SASEGT. CDR3 in DNA: TGTGCCAGCAGTCAAAGTGGTCAGGGTAGTCAGCCCCAGCATTTT. It yields the protein CASSQSGQGSQPQHF.

Note on this clonotype: A much larger clone sits a single nucleotide away, making a read error possible. The chain couples TRBV6-5 to TRBJ2-7; 9 nucleotides agree with TRBD1. V shed 7 bases and J 1 base; nucleotides not matched to a gene: 5. The CDR3 is 14 residues long. Looked up from germline, CDR1 is MNHEY and CDR2 is SVGAGI. The CDR3 DNA is TGTGCCAGCATCCCCGGGACAGGGTCCTACGAGCAGTACTTC. This translates into CASIPGTGSYEQYF.

This clonotype was recorded at least ten times. V is TRBV30 and J is TRBJ2-6, with D perhaps TRBD1 (5 bases). V was cut by 0 bases and J by 4 bases, with 22 bases left in between. Germline CDR1 reads GTSNPN; CDR2 reads SVGIG (reference sequence). CDR3 length: 19 amino acids. The CDR3 DNA is TGTGCCTGGAGTGTACCTGGCAGGGTTTTAATCGAGGGGGCCAACGTCCTGACTTTC. Amino acids: CAWSVPGRVLIEGANVLTF.

This clonotype was found many times. The V call is TRBV7-2, the J call TRBJ1-2; 8 bases are shared with TRBD1. V lost 2 bases, J lost 8 bases, and 4 bases stayed unmatched. The CDR3 contains 13 residues. Germline loops: CDR1 SGHTA, CDR2 FQGNSA. CDR3 bases: TGTGCCAGCAGCTTACGGACAGGGCAAGGCTACACCTTC. Protein sequence: CASSLRTGQGYTF.

This clonotype occurred many times. The chain uses TRBV12-3 or TRBV12-4 and TRBJ2-2, with TRBD2 matching 9 bases. This CDR3 is built from 16 residues. Losses at the gene ends were 3 bases for V and 8 bases for J; bases not matched to a gene: 10. The CDR3 DNA is TGTGCCAGCAGTTTCCAGGGTAGCGGGAGAGGTGGGGAGCTGTTTTTT. Protein sequence: CASSFQGSGRGGELFF.

This chain joins TRBV12-3 or TRBV12-4 and TRBJ2-7; D unclear. V was clipped by 7 bases and J by 1 base, with 26 bases between them. CDR3 length: 18 residues. CDR3 DNA sequence: TGTGCCAGCACTACATTGGGGTTGGCCGGCCTTCTTTCCTACGAGCAGTACTTC. Amino acids: CASTTLGLAGLLSYEQYF.

This clonotype was found many times. J is TRBJ2-7 and V is TRBV6-2 or TRBV6-3; 7 positions agree with TRBD1. Looked up from germline, CDR1 is MNHEY and CDR2 is SVGEGT. The length of the CDR3 is 17 residues. Trimming took 0 bases from V and 2 from J; bases not matched to a gene: 10. The CDR3 nucleotides are TGTGCCAGCAGTTACTCGAGCGGAGGACAGGCAGCCTACGAGCAGTACTTC. It codes for CASSYSSGGQAAYEQYF.

This clonotype has ten or more counts. V and J are TRBV12-3 or TRBV12-4 and TRBJ2-3; no firm D call. There are 13 residues in the CDR3. The ends were cut back, 3 bases at V and 3 bases at J, with 7 bases in the middle. The CDR3 spells CASSLAGTDTQYF. As DNA, the CDR3 is TGTGCCAGCAGTTTGGCCGGGACAGATACGCAGTATTTT.

This chain joins TRBV6-1 and TRBJ1-1; D remains unclear. The CDR3 has 13 amino acids. The germline gives CDR1 MNHNS, CDR2 SASEGT. V lost 4 bases and J lost 2, with 8 bases in between. As DNA, the CDR3 is TGTGCCAGCAGTGCCAGGACTAACACTGAAGCTTTCTTT. Amino acids: CASSARTNTEAFF.

This clonotype was seen repeatedly, ten times or more. The chain is built from TRBV30 and TRBJ1-6, with D perhaps TRBD1 (5 bases). Germline V gene sequence: CDR1 GTSNPN, CDR2 SVGIG (reference sequence). CDR3 length: 14 residues. Trimming stripped 0 bases from V and 9 bases from J, with 12 bases between. CDR3 DNA: TGTGCCTGGAGTGTACGCAGGGATGCTTCACCCCTCCACTTT. This gives the protein CAWSVRRDASPLHF.

At least ten counts were recorded for this clonotype. V and J are TRBV6-2 or TRBV6-3 and TRBJ2-5, with 8 bases lining up with TRBD2. The CDR3 totals 15 residues. Germline V CDR1 and CDR2: MNHEY, SVGEGT. The V and J ends lost 6 bases and 5 bases, in that order; junction bases with no gene match: 11. The chain's CDR3 is CASSPLLAGRETQYF. CDR3 DNA sequence: TGTGCCAGCAGCCCCCTCCTAGCGGGTCGGGAGACCCAGTACTTC.